The clone carrying this T cell receptor (beta chain) was counted between two and nine times. Hyperthyroidism of Graves' type that showed no ophthalmopathy progression within 18 months was stable. Diagnosis relied on clinical symptoms, serum thyroxine and TRAb, thyroid ultrasound and orbital computed tomography. The sample originates from a study of T cells in Graves' hyperthyroidism and ophthalmopathy. The CDR3 extends over 15 amino acids. Losses at the gene ends were 3 bases for V and 2 bases for J; bases not matched to a gene: 1. Germline CDR1 and CDR2: SGHTA and FQGNSA. TCR beta CDR3 regions were amplified from RNA. First-round RT-PCR targeting the TCR CDR3 was performed with the HTBI primer set. TCRdb ran MiXCR on the multiplex PCR reads and lists one entry per CDR3 protein. The table lists hundreds of thousands of distinct CDR3 sequences, approximately 15% of them singletons, with roughly a tenth in the top ten.

The source material was blood. The chain employs TRBV7-2 and TRBJ2-6, with 7 nucleotides matching TRBD1. The sequence was collected from a woman under 30 with Graves' hyperthyroidism. CDR3 residues: CASSFDRAGANVLTF. The CDR3, as DNA: TGTGCCAGCAGCTTCGACAGGGCTGGGGCCAACGTCCTGACTTTC.